This TCR beta chain was identified in a study of T cell responses to AZD1222 COVID-19 vaccine. Study background: Combined were second doses at about 4 or about 12 weeks. Study-level points and caveats: In the spike-specific TCR repertoire, nearly half reportedly target unmutated variant regions. The donor cohort was predominantly white British with a female majority, and clonal diversity may have been underestimated.

On this clone itself: Antigen specificity is unknown.

Method: immunoSEQ multiplex PCR; TCRdb's copy keeps in-frame clones and lacks some. The sample consists of some 94,000 clones, roughly 85% of them appearing once. Trimming removed 5 bases from V and 2 bases from J; junction bases left unmatched: 4. CDR3 length equals 15 residues. Germline V gene lookup returns CDR1 SGDLS and CDR2 YYNGEE. This sequence joins TRBV9 and TRBJ2-1; 10 bases agree with TRBD2. This specimen consisted of peripheral blood, obtained on day 0 of AZD1222 vaccination. The sequence derives from an adult in good health. CDR3 loop: CASSSTSGAYNEQFF. The CDR3 DNA reads TGTGCCAGCAGTTCCACTAGCGGGGCCTACAATGAGCAGTTCTTC.